This T cell receptor beta chain was sequenced for a study of T cells after yellow fever vaccination. Study overall: Preparation of fractions with low cell numbers was performed using SMART-Seq v4 Ultra Low Input. General study findings and limits: Primary-vaccination clones mostly resurfaced post-booster (96% CD4, 75% to 90% CD8). Just a small share of clonotypes turned up in the CD4 compartment as well as the CD8 compartment.

This CDR3 has 16 amino acids. Germline assignment: CDR1 SGHTA and CDR2 FQGNSA. Deletions cut 1 base from V and 11 bases from J, with 21 bases between. This clonotype was detected a few times. Its cognate antigen is unknown. Generation of TCR cDNA used 5'RACE template switching (which added a universal primer site and UMIs). TCRdb reprocessed the 5' RACE reads via MiXCR and lists one record per CDR3 protein. The sample shows a few hundred thousand distinct CDR3 sequences, 15% to 20% of them seen only once. The sequences come from PBMCs, collected 15 days after the yellow fever booster vaccination. The TCR was taken from a man younger than 40 who received the YFV17D yellow fever vaccine. The chain carries TRBV7-2 and TRBJ2-4, with D uncertain. CDR3 sequence: CASSLDAGPLKSLQYF. Written as DNA, the CDR3 is TGTGCCAGCAGCTTAGACGCAGGACCGCTAAAATCACTTCAGTACTTC.